This paragraph reports one T cell receptor beta chain. Its antigen is currently unknown. Clones were read by immunoSEQ multiplex PCR, and TCRdb kept only the in-frame ones, dropping some. The sample has about 24,000 clones, 78% seen once. This entry belongs to a study of cytotoxic CD8 clonotypes in ibrutinib-treated CLL. Study at large: After median roughly 68 months, about 14 stayed in remission, about twelve progressed; responses approximately 24 partial, 2 complete. The study's findings and limits: Public clonotypes, an uncommon group, contracted or remained stable on treatment.

The V gene lost 5 bases and the J gene lost 1 base, with 27 bases spanning the gap. Germline V CDR1 and CDR2: SGHRS, YFSETQ. The length of the CDR3 is 19 residues. The chain carries TRBV5-1 and TRBJ1-2; the D gene is possibly TRBD1 (5 bases). The sample consisted of PBMCs, taken before ibrutinib treatment. The clonotype was recovered from a human donor with chronic lymphocytic leukemia. For the CDR3, the DNA is TGCGCCAGCAGGATCCACCCCCGGGACCTCCTGGGGGATAACTATGGCTACACCTTC. Its translation is CASRIHPRDLLGDNYGYTF.